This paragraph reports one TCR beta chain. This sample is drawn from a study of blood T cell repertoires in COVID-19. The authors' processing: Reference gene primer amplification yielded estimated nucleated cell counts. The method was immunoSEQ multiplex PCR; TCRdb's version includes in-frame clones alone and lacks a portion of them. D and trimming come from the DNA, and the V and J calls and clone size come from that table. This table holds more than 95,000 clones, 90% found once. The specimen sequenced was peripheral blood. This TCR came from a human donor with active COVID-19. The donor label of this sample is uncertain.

CDR3 DNA: TGCGCCAGCAGGCAGAACCCGAACAGATCCAATTCACCCCTCCACTTT. Protein sequence: CASRQNPNRSNSPLHF. J is TRBJ1-6 and V is TRBV4-1; no clear D gene. V shed 6 bases and J shed 7 bases, with 19 bases lying between them. Germline V lookup: CDR1 MGHRA, CDR2 YSYEKL. CDR3 size: 16 residues.